These 25 T cell receptor beta chains originate from one sample sequenced in a study of blood T cell repertoires in COVID-19 (dated by TCRdb to 2018 to 2021). The library was made by the immunoSEQ multiplex PCR assay. Held by TCRdb, this immuneACCESS table contains in-frame sequences only and omits some clones. Under half of the omission traces to an unresolved V gene where checked; the cause of the rest is unknown. This sample has a few hundred thousand clones in its table, and roughly four fifths of those were observed once. Together, the top ten hold 3% to 4% of the sample. The sample comprised PBMCs or T cells enriched from blood (not recorded which). These receptors were taken from a woman in her sixties who had recovered from COVID-19.

This chain's CDR3 is CASSSRDRGTGELFF. In DNA, the CDR3 is TGTGCCAGCAGCTCCCGGGACAGGGGTACCGGGGAGCTGTTTTTT. The chain recombines TRBV5-4 with TRBJ2-2; 10 bases map to TRBD1. Germline lookup yields CDR1 SGHNT and CDR2 YYREEE (reference sequence). The V and J ends lost 3 bases and 5 bases, in that order; junction bases with no gene match: 4. This CDR3 comprises 15 residues.

The gene calls are TRBV6-6 and TRBJ1-4, with a weak D call TRBD1 (5 bases). The CDR3 runs to 16 residues. Per germline, CDR1 MNHNY and CDR2 SVGAGI (reference sequence). Deletions cut 5 bases from V and 6 bases from J, with 19 bases between. The DNA of the CDR3 is TGTGCCAGCAGTGCCTCCTCTCGGGGCGGGGATGAAAAACTGTTTTTT. Translation: CASSASSRGGDEKLFF.

The rearrangement uses TRBV11-2 and TRBJ2-3; 10 bases match TRBD2. This CDR3 is built from 13 residues. Unmatched junction bases numbered 5, after V lost 0 bases and J lost 14 bases. Germline-derived CDR1 and CDR2 are SGHAT and FQNNGV. The CDR3 here is CASSLDLAGVLYF. CDR3 nucleotide sequence: TGTGCCAGCAGCTTAGATCTAGCGGGGGTCCTGTATTTT. Combining the CDR3 with reference TRBV11-2 and TRBJ2-3 gives the whole variable domain EAGVAQSPRYKIIEKRQSVAFWCNPISGHATLYWYQQILGQGPKLLIQFQNNGVVDDSQLPKDRFSAERLKGVDSTLKIQPAKLEDSAVYLCASSLDLAGVLYFGPGTRLTVL.

This chain joins TRBV6-5 and TRBJ2-2, with 10 bases fitting TRBD2. Trimming cost V 4 bases and J 6 bases; bases outside gene matches: 8. Looked up from germline, CDR1 is MNHEY and CDR2 is SVGAGI. The CDR3 has 16 amino acids. CDR3 in DNA: TGTGCCAGCAGTTCCCCGGGACTAGCGTCCCCCGGGGAGCTGTTTTTT. Translated: CASSSPGLASPGELFF.

With respect to this clone: The same CDR3 can be traced to other DNA sequences in this sample. The chain has TRBV3-1 (or the pseudogene TRBV3-2) and TRBJ1-4; possibly TRBD1 for D (5 bases). Germline-derived CDR1 and CDR2 are LGHDT and YNNKEL (reference sequence). V lost 0 bases and J 3 bases, leaving 8 bases between the germline ends. The CDR3 consists of 15 residues. CDR3 region: CASSQDQGSNEKLFF. DNA of the CDR3: TGTGCCAGCAGCCAAGACCAGGGATCTAATGAAAAACTGTTTTTT.

This clone was observed a few times. V gene TRBV4-2 combines with J gene TRBJ1-2; D uncertain. CDR3 size: 15 residues. Between the trimmed V and J ends, which lost 2 bases and 6 bases, there was a span of 16 bases. Per germline, CDR1 LGHNA and CDR2 YNFKEQ. CDR3 loop: CASSQFQAGENGYTF. CDR3 in DNA: TGTGCCAGCAGCCAATTCCAAGCTGGAGAAAATGGCTACACCTTC.

CDR3 nucleotide sequence: TGTGCCAGCAGTTTCCCCATGGGAGCTCGGTACTTC. Translating gives CASSFPMGARYF. J is TRBJ2-7 and V is TRBV28, with D perhaps TRBD2 (5 bases). This CDR3 contains 12 residues. V lost 3 bases, J lost 12 bases, and 15 bases lay in between. Germline V gene sequence: CDR1 MDHEN, CDR2 SYDVKM.

The count of this clone is one. The J gene is TRBJ2-7, the V gene TRBV7-2, with TRBD1 matching over 8 bases. The CDR3 covers 14 residues. CDR1 SGHTA and CDR2 FQGNSA come from the germline V gene. The ends lost 1 base at V and 6 bases at J; junction bases unmatched: 5. Written as DNA, the CDR3 is TGTGCCAGCAGCTTAGTTGGGACAGGCGGCGAGCAGTACTTC. This sequence encodes CASSLVGTGGEQYF.

The chain joins TRBV10-3 to TRBJ2-7; 7 bases align to TRBD1. This CDR3 region has 14 residues. Germline values: CDR1 ENHRY, CDR2 SYGVKD. The trim removed 4 bases at V and 1 base at J, leaving 4 bases unmatched. The DNA for the CDR3 is TGTGCCATCAGTGCCGGGACAGAGTCCTACGAGCAGTACTTC. Protein sequence: CAISAGTESYEQYF.

This clone has just a few counts. The chain has TRBV11-2 and TRBJ1-2; no definite D call. Trimming took 0 bases from V and 8 from J, leaving 13 bases between them. The CDR3 has 14 residues. CDR1 is SGHAT and CDR2 is FQNNGV in the germline V gene. In DNA, the CDR3 is TGTGCCAGCAGCTTAGAACGACCCCGCGGAGGCTACACCTTC. It specifies CASSLERPRGGYTF.

A single count supports this clone. V and J are TRBV9 and TRBJ1-1; D is possibly TRBD1 (6 bases). The CDR3 is 14 residues long. The V end was cut by 1 base, the J end by 4 bases, with 11 bases between. CDR1 is SGDLS and CDR2 is YYNGEE in the germline V gene. In DNA, the CDR3 is TGTGCCAGCAGCGTAACCGTAGGGGGCACTGAAGCTTTCTTT. Encoded protein: CASSVTVGGTEAFF. Supplemented by reference TRBV9 and TRBJ1-1, the full variable domain reads DSGVTQTPKHLITATGQRVTLRCSPRSGDLSVYWYQQSLDQGLQFLIQYYNGEERAKGNILERFSAQQFPDLHSELNLSSLELGDSALYFCASSVTVGGTEAFFGQGTRLTVV.

The CDR3: CSVEGLAGGYSYNEQFF. CDR3 DNA: TGCAGCGTTGAAGGACTAGCGGGGGGATACTCCTACAATGAGCAGTTCTTC. This rearrangement joins TRBV29-1 to TRBJ2-1, with TRBD2 identical over 13 bases. V lost 1 base, J lost 0 bases, and 3 bases stayed unmatched. CDR3 length: 17 amino acids. The germline gives CDR1 SQVTM, CDR2 ANQGSEA.

The chain carries TRBV7-9 and TRBJ2-3, with D uncertain. The germline V and J ends were trimmed by 1 base and 5 bases, with 7 bases remaining between them. The CDR3 contains 13 residues. Germline CDR1 reads SEHNR; CDR2 reads FQNEAQ (reference sequence). CDR3 in amino acids: CASSLVFRDTQYF. DNA for the CDR3: TGTGCCAGCAGCTTAGTTTTCAGAGATACGCAGTATTTT.

V and J are TRBV7-2 and TRBJ2-2; TRBD1 matches at 7 bases. With V trimmed by 0 bases and J by 7 bases, 5 bases remained unmatched. CDR3 length equals 15 residues. Germline loops: CDR1 SGHTA, CDR2 FQGNSA. The CDR3 DNA reads TGTGCCAGCAGCTTAGCAAGGGGGCCAGGCGGGGAGCTGTTTTTT. It translates to CASSLARGPGGELFF.

This clone has only a few counts. This specimen includes other DNA sequences encoding the same CDR3. The chain uses TRBV5-1 and TRBJ1-1; D ambiguous. This CDR3 region has 13 residues. Germline V gene lookup returns CDR1 SGHRS and CDR2 YFSETQ. V lost 4 bases, J lost 1 base, and 8 bases lay in between. CDR3 loop: CASSLSRNTEAFF. Written as DNA, the CDR3 is TGCGCCAGCAGCCTTTCCCGGAACACTGAAGCTTTCTTT.

V and J are TRBV29-1 and TRBJ1-1, with 7 bases lining up with TRBD1. J lost 0 bases, V lost 6 bases, and 10 bases had no gene match. Germline V lookup: CDR1 SQVTM, CDR2 ANQGSEA. This CDR3 has 15 amino acids. The DNA for the CDR3 is TGCAGCGTGCGAGAGCCGGGACAGATGAACACTGAAGCTTTCTTT. It translates to CSVREPGQMNTEAFF.

This clone was seen only a few times. The chain couples TRBV9 to TRBJ1-5, with 10 bases identical to TRBD1. CDR1 and CDR2 (germline): SGDLS, YYNGEE. The CDR3 consists of 16 residues. The ends lost 3 bases at V and 7 bases at J; junction bases unmatched: 10. The CDR3 here is CASSATGTGVTQPQHF. DNA for the CDR3: TGTGCCAGCAGCGCCACCGGGACAGGGGTAACCCAGCCCCAGCATTTT.

Concerning this clone: Its ends do not fully match the called genes, so a read error is possible. This rearrangement joins TRBV7-2 to TRBJ1-2; 7 bases map to TRBD1. In germline, CDR1 is SGHTA, CDR2 FQGNSA. The length of the CDR3 is 13 residues. CDR3: CASSLNGGTEAYF. The DNA of the CDR3 is TGTGCCAGCAGCTTAAATGGAGGGACAGAAGCTTACTTC.

The J gene is TRBJ1-2, the V gene TRBV6-2 or TRBV6-3, with D perhaps matching TRBD1 (5 bases). CDR3 length: 14 amino acids. CDR1 MNHEY and CDR2 SVGEGT come from the germline V gene. V was cut by 6 bases and J by 8 bases, with 19 bases left in between. CDR3 sequence: CASSRPTGFLGYTF. CDR3 nucleotides: TGTGCCAGCAGCCGCCCTACAGGATTCTTGGGCTACACCTTC.

The genes are TRBV7-9 and TRBJ1-4; 8 nucleotides align to TRBD1. With V trimmed by 6 bases and J by 4 bases, 4 bases remained unmatched. The germline V gene encodes CDR1 SEHNR and CDR2 FQNEAQ (reference sequence). The CDR3 contains 14 residues. CDR3 amino acids: CASRYRGDNEKLFF. The CDR3 nucleotides read TGTGCCAGCAGATACAGGGGGGATAATGAAAAACTGTTTTTT.

The J gene is TRBJ1-2, the V gene TRBV21-1; whether TRBD1, the table's D call, matches the DNA was not checked. TRBV21-1 is a documented pseudogene. This CDR3 has 14 amino acids. CDR3 loop: CASSKEGANYGYTF. The CDR3 DNA reads as TGTGCCAGCAGCAAAGAAGGGGCTAACTATGGCTACACCTTC.

This clone was observed a handful of times. The chain links TRBV29-1 to TRBJ1-5, with D possibly TRBD1 on 6 matching bases. The germline V gene encodes CDR1 SQVTM and CDR2 ANQGSEA. The V and J ends lost 0 bases and 9 bases respectively, with 15 bases between them. CDR3 length: 14 residues. The CDR3 region has the DNA TGCAGCGTTGAAGAAAGTACAGGGCTTGGGCCCCAGCATTTT. Amino acid sequence: CSVEESTGLGPQHF.

The chain combines TRBV9 with TRBJ1-3; no clear D gene. From germline, CDR1 is SGDLS and CDR2 YYNGEE. The CDR3 spans 14 residues. V lost 0 bases and J lost 4, with 8 bases in between. CDR3 nucleotides: TGTGCCAGCAGCGTAGAGGCAGGCGGAAACACCATATATTTT. As protein: CASSVEAGGNTIYF.

This clone was seen only once. The CDR3 nucleotides are TGTGCCAGCAGTGCCGGGACAGGGCGCAACACTGAAGCTTTCTTT. The encoded protein is CASSAGTGRNTEAFF. This sequence joins TRBV6-4 and TRBJ1-1; 9 positions agree with TRBD1. The junction had 5 bases not matched to a gene; V was cut back by 4 bases and J by 2 bases. The CDR3 spans 15 residues. The germline V gene encodes CDR1 MRHNA and CDR2 SNTAGT.

V gene TRBV6-5 combines with J gene TRBJ1-1, with TRBD1 as a possible D gene (5 bases). CDR1 and CDR2 from the germline V gene are MNHEY and SVGAGI. The CDR3 runs 13 residues. Trimming took 6 bases from V and 4 from J, leaving 12 bases between them. The CDR3 loop is CASSAGRGTEAFF. CDR3 bases: TGTGCCAGCAGCGCCGGTAGGGGCACTGAAGCTTTCTTT.